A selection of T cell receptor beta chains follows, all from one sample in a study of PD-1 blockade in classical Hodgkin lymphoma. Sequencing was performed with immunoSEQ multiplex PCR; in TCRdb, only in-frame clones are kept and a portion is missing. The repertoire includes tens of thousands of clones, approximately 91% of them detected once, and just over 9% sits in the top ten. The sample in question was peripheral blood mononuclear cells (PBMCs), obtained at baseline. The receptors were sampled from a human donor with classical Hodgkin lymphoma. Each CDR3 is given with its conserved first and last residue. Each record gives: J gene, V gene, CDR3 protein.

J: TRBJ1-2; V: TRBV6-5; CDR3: CASSYSAGTGDGYTF
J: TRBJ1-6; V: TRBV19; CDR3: CASSIDSGPHSPLHF
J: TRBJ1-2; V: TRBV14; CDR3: CASSLTIQGSGYTF
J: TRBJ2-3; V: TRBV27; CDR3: CARVATQYF
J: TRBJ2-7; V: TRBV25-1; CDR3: CASSDSYEQYF
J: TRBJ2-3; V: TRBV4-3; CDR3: CASSQGLGTSGEFTDTQYF
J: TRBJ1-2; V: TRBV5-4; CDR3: CASSPGQASYGYTF
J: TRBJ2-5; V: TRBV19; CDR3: CASSDGVLQETQYF
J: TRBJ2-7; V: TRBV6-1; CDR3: CASSEGLAGVYEQYF
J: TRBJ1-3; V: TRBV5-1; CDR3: CASSTGTGAVRPGNTIYF
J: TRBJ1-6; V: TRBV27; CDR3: CASRAGTNSPLHF
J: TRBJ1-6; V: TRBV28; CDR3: CATCTGGYNSPLHF
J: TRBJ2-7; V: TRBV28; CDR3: CASRYGDRSYEQYF
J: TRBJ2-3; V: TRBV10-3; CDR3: CAIRGSTDTQYF
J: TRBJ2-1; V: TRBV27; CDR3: CASSLGASSYNEQFF
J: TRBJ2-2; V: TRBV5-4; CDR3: CASSVGLANTGELFF
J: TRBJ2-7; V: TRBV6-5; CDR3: CASSYGLKGNYEQYF
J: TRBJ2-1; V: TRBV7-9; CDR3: CASSLGGAANEQFF
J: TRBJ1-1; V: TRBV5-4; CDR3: CASSNGALGRNTEAFF
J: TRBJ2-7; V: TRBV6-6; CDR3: CASSLIRGPYEQYF
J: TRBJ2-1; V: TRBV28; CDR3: CASAGQKHTSGRARHNEQFF
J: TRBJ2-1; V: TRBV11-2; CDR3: CASSSPAGRNEQFF
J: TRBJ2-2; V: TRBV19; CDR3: CASKAPEQGETGELFF
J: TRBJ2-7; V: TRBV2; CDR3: CASTGLAVSSYEQYF
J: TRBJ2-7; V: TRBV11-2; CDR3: CASSLGSGLAVNYEQYF
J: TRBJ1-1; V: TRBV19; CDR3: CASSMLWRLRKGNTEAFF
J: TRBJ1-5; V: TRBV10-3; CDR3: CAIKESGPNQPQHF
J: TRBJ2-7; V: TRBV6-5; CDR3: CASSYSRGGIEQYF
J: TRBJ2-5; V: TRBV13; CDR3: CASSLKGGGRETQYF
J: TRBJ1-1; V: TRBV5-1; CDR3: CASSLRGMNTEAFF
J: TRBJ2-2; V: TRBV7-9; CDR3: CASSPDRGVTGELFF
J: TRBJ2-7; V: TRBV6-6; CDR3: CASSYPSSGSSYEQYF
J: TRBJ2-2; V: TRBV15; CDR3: CATSRGLAGTNTGELFF
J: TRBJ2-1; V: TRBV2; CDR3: CASSEGWGYEQFF
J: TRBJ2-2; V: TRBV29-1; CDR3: CSVAPRGRGNTNTGELFF
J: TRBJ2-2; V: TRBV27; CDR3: CASSAGTSGTGELFF
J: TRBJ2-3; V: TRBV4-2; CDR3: CASSQELRQGLNTDTQYF
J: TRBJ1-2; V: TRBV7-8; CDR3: CASRPQGLFGYTF
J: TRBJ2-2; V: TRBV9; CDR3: CASSVNRERNTGELFF
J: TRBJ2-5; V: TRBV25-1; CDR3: CASSELAGVGETQYF
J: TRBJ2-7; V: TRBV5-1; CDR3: CASSFPGGYEQYF
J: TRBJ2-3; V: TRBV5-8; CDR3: CASSTGQRGTDTQYF
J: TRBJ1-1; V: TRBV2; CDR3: CASRLGQGFTEAFF
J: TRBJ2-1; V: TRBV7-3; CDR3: CASSLRRYNEQFF
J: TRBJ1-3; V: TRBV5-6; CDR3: CASSSTGGPGNTIYF
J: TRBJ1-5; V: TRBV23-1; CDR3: CASSQSGGDRGNQPQHF
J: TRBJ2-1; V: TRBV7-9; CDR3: CASSGGGAGGEQFF
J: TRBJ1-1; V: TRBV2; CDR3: CASSGGLTDNTEAFF
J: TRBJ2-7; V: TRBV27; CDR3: CASSLLGLAGAPYEQYF
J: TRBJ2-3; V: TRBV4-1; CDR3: CASSQQGLAKDTQYF
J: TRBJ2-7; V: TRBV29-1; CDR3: CSVWGSYEQYF
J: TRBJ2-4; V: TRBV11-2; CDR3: CASSLGRGKNIQYF